This entry concerns a single T cell receptor (beta chain). No antigen is known for it. Germline V CDR1 and CDR2: SGHVS, FNYEAQ. This CDR3 comprises 16 residues. V shed 6 bases and J shed 5 bases, with 22 bases lying between them. The study ran its PCR with 60 Vbeta and 13 Jbeta primers. Using immunoSEQ multiplex PCR, the repertoire was profiled, and TCRdb retains in-frame clones only, with some absent. This sample yields under 200,000 clones, of which 75% to 85% are seen a single time; around 1.9% belongs to the top ten. This entry belongs to a study of cytomegalovirus exposure and HLA in healthy donors. Study findings and constraints: It was confirmed in vitro that a few of the CMV-associated chains were specific for CMV antigens.

Sequencing used PBMCs. This TCR was recovered from a woman aged 18-29 years in good health and CMV-seropositive. The chain joins TRBV7-6 to TRBJ1-1, with D possibly TRBD1 on 6 matching bases. DNA of the CDR3: TGTGCCAGCAGGTATAACAGGGTTGGATGTGGAACTGAAGCTTTCTTT. Its translation: CASRYNRVGCGTEAFF.